This is a list of T cell receptor beta chains from one sample in a study of OX40 agonist ivuxolimab in advanced cancers. TCRdb's table, derived via immunoSEQ multiplex PCR, lists solely in-frame clones and lacks some. The repertoire consists of approximately 75,000 clones, with roughly 90% occurring once and the leading ten covering 0.3% to 0.4%. The sample here was CD4+ or CD8+ T cells sorted from blood, taken in a trial of the OX40 agonist ivuxolimab. The receptors originated from an adult with an advanced solid tumor such as melanoma, head and neck, liver or kidney cancer. Both conserved end residues are part of each CDR3. A D gene is named only where the DNA matches it firmly.

d_call j_call v_call cdr3_aa
. TRBJ2-7 TRBV28 CASRTGSYEQYF
. TRBJ2-7 TRBV7-3 CASSFGLNYEQYF
TRBD1 TRBJ1-6 TRBV27 CASSSRDRGRNSPLHF
. TRBJ2-1 TRBV14 CASSQWNEQFF
. TRBJ1-1 TRBV7-2 CASSLSPGSAAAFF
. TRBJ2-3 TRBV7-8 CASRRGEDTQYF
. TRBJ2-7 TRBV5-1 CASSPEGWADYEQYF
TRBD2 TRBJ2-1 TRBV25-1 CASSETSSSYNEQFF
TRBD2 TRBJ2-3 TRBV4-1 CASSQPTSGRGFGNTQYF
TRBD1 TRBJ1-2 TRBV18 CASSRTQGENYGYTF
TRBD1 TRBJ1-1 TRBV7-9 CASSLVGTGGLEAFF
. TRBJ2-3 TRBV5-1 CASSSQGSTDTQYF
. TRBJ1-5 TRBV30 CAWSVQQGSQPQHF
TRBD2 TRBJ2-7 TRBV29-1 CSVEVYSGRAAMLREQYF
. TRBJ1-1 TRBV30 CAWSLQGTVTEAFF
. TRBJ2-2 TRBV10-3 CAISEGRAGVSTGELFF
. TRBJ1-1 TRBV6-6 CASSYPPTAGGTEAFF
. TRBJ2-7 TRBV11-2 CASSLETGFYEQYF
TRBD1 TRBJ2-1 TRBV19 CASIGTGGSYNEQFF
TRBD2 TRBJ2-3 TRBV5-5 CASSPAPASGSADTQYF
. TRBJ1-2 TRBV29-1 CSVERQTPNGYTF
. TRBJ2-3 TRBV7-2 CASSAVTDTQYF
TRBD2 TRBJ2-2 TRBV19 CASSMGLAGIGELFF
TRBD1 TRBJ2-7 TRBV6-5 CASSGGTGSYEQYF
TRBD1 TRBJ2-3 TRBV18 CASSPRPGTGGFQRSTDTQYF
. TRBJ2-7 TRBV7-9 CASSLTERGEQYF
. TRBJ1-2 TRBV6-1 CASSEVFYGYTF
. TRBJ2-5 TRBV4-1 CASSRDSTGHQETQYF
TRBD1 TRBJ2-7 TRBV6-6 CASSPGQGAVEQYF
TRBD2 TRBJ2-7 TRBV5-1 CASSWEGSYEQYF
. TRBJ1-2 TRBV4-3 CASSQQGSYGYTF
. TRBJ2-1 TRBV19 CASSVSAVYNNEQFF
TRBD2 TRBJ2-1 TRBV7-8 CASSLVGTSGRRVFNEQFF
TRBD1 TRBJ2-7 TRBV2 CASKAGTGVEQYF
. TRBJ2-7 TRBV28 CASIPADRTYEQYF
TRBD1 TRBJ1-6 TRBV18 CASSSDRGGSPLHF
TRBD1 TRBJ1-6 TRBV13 CASSLTGGSDSPLHF
. TRBJ1-2 TRBV2 CASSESRAGSSYTF
. TRBJ2-2 TRBV6-5 CASSYTTRNTGELFF
TRBD2 TRBJ2-5 TRBV5-1 CASGPGLAYQETQYF
. TRBJ1-4 TRBV23-1 CASIDHEAHEKLFF
. TRBJ2-7 TRBV9 CASSHGAVSYEQYF
. TRBJ2-7 TRBV6-6 CASSFDSLDYEQYF
TRBD1 TRBJ1-1 TRBV28 CASSFGGQVGRNTEAFF
TRBD2 TRBJ2-5 TRBV5-1 CASSLGGGAETQYF
. TRBJ2-4 TRBV7-2 CASTRNGDGIQYF
. TRBJ2-7 TRBV5-1 CASSGNRAPYEQYF
TRBD2 TRBJ2-7 TRBV6-6 CASSYSRTSDYEQYF
TRBD1 TRBJ1-4 TRBV9 CASSEDRGNEKLFF
TRBD1 TRBJ1-2 TRBV27 CASSKGGAWANYGYTF
. TRBJ1-5 TRBV7-2 CASSLVARVGQPQHF